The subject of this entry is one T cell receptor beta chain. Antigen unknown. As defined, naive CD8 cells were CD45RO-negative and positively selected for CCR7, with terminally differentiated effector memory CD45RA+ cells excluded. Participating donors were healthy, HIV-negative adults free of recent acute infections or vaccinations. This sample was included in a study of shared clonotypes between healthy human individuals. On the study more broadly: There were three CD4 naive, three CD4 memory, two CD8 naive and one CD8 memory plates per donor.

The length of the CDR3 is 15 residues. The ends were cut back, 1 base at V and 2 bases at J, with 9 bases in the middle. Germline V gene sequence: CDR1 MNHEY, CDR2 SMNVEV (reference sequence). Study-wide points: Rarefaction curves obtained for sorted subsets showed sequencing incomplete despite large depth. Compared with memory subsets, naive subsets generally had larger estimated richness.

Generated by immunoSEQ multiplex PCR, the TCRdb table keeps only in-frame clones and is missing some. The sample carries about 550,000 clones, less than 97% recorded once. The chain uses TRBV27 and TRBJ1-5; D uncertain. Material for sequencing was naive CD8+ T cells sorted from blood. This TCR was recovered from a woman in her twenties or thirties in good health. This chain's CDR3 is CASSLFAAGNQPQHF. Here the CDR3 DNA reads TGTGCCAGCAGTTTATTCGCTGCGGGCAATCAGCCCCAGCATTTT.